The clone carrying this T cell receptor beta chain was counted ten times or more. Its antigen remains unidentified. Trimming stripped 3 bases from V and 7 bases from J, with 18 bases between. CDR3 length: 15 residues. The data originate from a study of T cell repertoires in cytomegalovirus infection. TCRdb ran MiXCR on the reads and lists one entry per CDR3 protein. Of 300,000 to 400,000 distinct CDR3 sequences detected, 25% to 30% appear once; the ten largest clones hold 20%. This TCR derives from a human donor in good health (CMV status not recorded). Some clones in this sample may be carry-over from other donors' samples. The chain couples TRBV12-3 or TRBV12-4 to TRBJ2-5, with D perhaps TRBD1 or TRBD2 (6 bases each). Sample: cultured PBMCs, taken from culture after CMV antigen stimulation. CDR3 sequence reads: CASSFTARGRGTQYF. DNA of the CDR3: TGTGCCAGCAGTTTTACCGCCCGGGGGCGAGGGACCCAGTACTTC.